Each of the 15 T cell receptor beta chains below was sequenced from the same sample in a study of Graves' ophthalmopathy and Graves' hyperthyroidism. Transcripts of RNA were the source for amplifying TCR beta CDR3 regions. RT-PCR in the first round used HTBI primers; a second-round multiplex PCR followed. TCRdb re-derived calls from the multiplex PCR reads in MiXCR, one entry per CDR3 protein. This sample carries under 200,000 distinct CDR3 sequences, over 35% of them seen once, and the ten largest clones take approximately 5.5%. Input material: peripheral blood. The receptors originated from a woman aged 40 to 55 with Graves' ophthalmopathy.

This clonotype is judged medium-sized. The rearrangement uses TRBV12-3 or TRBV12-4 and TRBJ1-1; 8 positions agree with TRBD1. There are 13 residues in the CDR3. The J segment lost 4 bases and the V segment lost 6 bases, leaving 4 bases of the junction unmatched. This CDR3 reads CASSRTGPTEAFF. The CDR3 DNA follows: TGTGCCAGCAGCCGGACAGGGCCCACTGAAGCTTTCTTT.

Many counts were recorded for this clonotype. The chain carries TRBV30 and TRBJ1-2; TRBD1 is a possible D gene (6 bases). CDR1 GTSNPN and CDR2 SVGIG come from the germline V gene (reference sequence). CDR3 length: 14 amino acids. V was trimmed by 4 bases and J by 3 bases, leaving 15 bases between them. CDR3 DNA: TGTGCCTGGACAAGGGGGACTCGCGACTATGGCTACACCTTC. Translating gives CAWTRGTRDYGYTF.

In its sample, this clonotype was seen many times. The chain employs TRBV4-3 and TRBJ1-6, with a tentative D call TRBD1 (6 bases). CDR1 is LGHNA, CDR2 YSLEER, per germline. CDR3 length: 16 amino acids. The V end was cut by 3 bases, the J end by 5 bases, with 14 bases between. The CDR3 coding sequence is TGCGCCAGCAGCCAGGAACACAGACAGGATAATTCACCCCTCCACTTT. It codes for CASSQEHRQDNSPLHF.

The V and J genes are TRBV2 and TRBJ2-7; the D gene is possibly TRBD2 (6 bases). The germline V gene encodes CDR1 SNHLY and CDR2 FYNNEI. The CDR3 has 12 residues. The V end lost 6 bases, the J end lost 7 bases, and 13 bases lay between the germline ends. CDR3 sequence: CASSRGTREQYF. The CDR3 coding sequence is TGTGCCAGCAGCCGCGGGACGAGGGAGCAGTACTTC.

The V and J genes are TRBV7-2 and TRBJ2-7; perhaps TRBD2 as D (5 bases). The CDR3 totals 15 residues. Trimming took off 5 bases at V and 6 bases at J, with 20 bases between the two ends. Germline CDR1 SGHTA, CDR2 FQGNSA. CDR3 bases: TGTGCCAGCAGCCCAGGAGGCCTACAACGTGCCGAGCAGTACTTC. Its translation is CASSPGGLQRAEQYF.

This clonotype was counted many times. The CDR3 here is CASSRAGWTSGSYEQYF. In DNA, the CDR3 is TGTGCCAGCAGTCGAGCCGGTTGGACTAGCGGATCCTACGAGCAGTACTTC. This chain uses TRBV6-5 with TRBJ2-7; 10 nucleotides line up with TRBD2. V gave up 5 bases and J gave up 1 base; unmatched junction bases: 11. This CDR3 comprises 17 residues. Germline CDR1 is MNHEY and CDR2 is SVGAGI.

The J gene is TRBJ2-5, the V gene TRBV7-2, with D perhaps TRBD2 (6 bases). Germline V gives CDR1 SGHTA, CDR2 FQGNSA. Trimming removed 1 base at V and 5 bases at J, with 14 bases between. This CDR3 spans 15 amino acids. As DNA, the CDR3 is TGTGCCAGCAGCTTAGGGAGGGGCCTCCAGGAGACCCAGTACTTC. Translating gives CASSLGRGLQETQYF.

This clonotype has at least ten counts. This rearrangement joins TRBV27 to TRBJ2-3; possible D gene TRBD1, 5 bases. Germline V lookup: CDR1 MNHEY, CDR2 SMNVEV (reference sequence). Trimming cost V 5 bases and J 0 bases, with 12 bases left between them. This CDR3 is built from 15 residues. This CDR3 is CASSADRVSTDTQYF. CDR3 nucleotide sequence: TGTGCCAGCAGTGCCGACAGAGTCAGCACAGATACGCAGTATTTT.

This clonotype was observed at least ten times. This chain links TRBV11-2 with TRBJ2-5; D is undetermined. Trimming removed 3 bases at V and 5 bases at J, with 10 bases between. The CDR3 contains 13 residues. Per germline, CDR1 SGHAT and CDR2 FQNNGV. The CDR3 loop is CASSFPVGETQYF. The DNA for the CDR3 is TGTGCCAGCAGCTTCCCAGTCGGGGAGACCCAGTACTTC. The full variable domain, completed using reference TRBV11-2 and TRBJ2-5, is EAGVAQSPRYKIIEKRQSVAFWCNPISGHATLYWYQQILGQGPKLLIQFQNNGVVDDSQLPKDRFSAERLKGVDSTLKIQPAKLEDSAVYLCASSFPVGETQYFGPGTRLLVL.

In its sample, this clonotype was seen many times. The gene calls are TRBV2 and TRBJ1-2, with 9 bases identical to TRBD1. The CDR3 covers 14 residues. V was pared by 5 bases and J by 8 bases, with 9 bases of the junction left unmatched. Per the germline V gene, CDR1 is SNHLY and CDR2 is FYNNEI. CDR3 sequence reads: CASSTTGGKGGYTF. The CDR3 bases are TGTGCCAGCAGTACTACAGGGGGCAAGGGCGGCTACACCTTC.

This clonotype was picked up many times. CDR3 nucleotide sequence: TGTGCCACCAGCAGAGCCTGGACGGATTATGGCTACACCTTC. Protein: CATSRAWTDYGYTF. This chain joins TRBV15 and TRBJ1-2; no definite D call. Germline V gene lookup returns CDR1 LNHNV and CDR2 YYDKDF (reference sequence). V lost 1 base, J lost 5 bases, and 11 bases lay in between. The CDR3 covers 14 residues.

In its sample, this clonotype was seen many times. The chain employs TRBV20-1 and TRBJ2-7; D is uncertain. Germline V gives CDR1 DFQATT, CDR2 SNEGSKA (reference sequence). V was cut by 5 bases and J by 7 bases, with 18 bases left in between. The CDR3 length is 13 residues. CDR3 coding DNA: TGCAGTGCTGATATCTCCCCCTATGTGGAGCAGTACTTC. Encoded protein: CSADISPYVEQYF.

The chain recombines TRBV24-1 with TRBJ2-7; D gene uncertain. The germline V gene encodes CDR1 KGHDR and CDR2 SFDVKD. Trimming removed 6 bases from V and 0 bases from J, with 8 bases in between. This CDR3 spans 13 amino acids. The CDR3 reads CATSPLNSYEQYF. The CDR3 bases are TGTGCCACCAGTCCTCTGAACTCCTACGAGCAGTACTTC.

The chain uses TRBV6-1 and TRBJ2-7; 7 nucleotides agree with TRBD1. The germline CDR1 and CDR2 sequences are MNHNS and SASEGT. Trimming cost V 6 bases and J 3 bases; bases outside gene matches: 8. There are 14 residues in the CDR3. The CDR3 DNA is TGTGCCAGCAGCACCAATACAGGGGTCTACGAGCAGTACTTC. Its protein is CASSTNTGVYEQYF.

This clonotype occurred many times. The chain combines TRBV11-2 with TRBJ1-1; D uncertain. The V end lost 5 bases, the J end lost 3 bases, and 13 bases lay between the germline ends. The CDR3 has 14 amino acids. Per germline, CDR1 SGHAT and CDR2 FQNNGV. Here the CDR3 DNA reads TGTGCCAGCAGCCATACCGACACTTACACTGAAGCTTTCTTT. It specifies CASSHTDTYTEAFF.